One sample yielded the 20 T cell receptor beta chains listed below, sequenced in a study of radiotherapy plus CTLA-4 blockade in lung cancer. The protocol was immunoSEQ multiplex PCR, while the TCRdb copy is restricted to in-frame clones and leaves out a portion. The sample has roughly 68,000 clones; around 80% are singletons. The starting material was peripheral blood, obtained from a patient treated with radiotherapy plus ipilimumab. The receptors were gathered from a human donor with non-small cell lung cancer who had a complete response to radiotherapy plus ipilimumab.

The DNA for the CDR3 is TGTGCCACCAGCAGAGATTCAAGCGGGAGATTCGCCGGGGAGCTGTTTTTT. Its protein product is CATSRDSSGRFAGELFF. The V gene is TRBV15, the J gene TRBJ2-2; 8 bases line up with TRBD2. V dropped 0 bases and J dropped 6; count of bases not matched to a gene: 9. The CDR3 contains 17 residues. Germline CDR1 is LNHNV and CDR2 is YYDKDF (reference sequence).

V and J are TRBV9 and TRBJ2-5, with D possibly called TRBD1 or TRBD2 (5 bases each). With 2 bases removed from V and 5 bases from J, the gap between germline ends came to 7 bases. Germline V lookup: CDR1 SGDLS, CDR2 YYNGEE. The CDR3 consists of 12 residues. The CDR3 region has the DNA TGTGCCAGCAGCGTGAGGGGCGAGACCCAGTACTTC. Translating gives CASSVRGETQYF.

The rearrangement joins TRBV27 to TRBJ2-5; the match to TRBD1 covers 11 bases. The ends lost 2 bases at V and 5 bases at J; junction bases unmatched: 4. The germline gives CDR1 MNHEY, CDR2 SMNVEV (reference sequence). The CDR3 runs to 15 residues. The CDR3 loop reads CASSLGTGGGETQYF. DNA of the CDR3: TGTGCCAGCAGTTTAGGGACAGGGGGAGGGGAGACCCAGTACTTC.

The chain recombines TRBV6-6 with TRBJ1-5; no clear D gene. The CDR3 contains 14 residues. V gave up 6 bases and J gave up 2 bases, with 11 bases separating them. Germline loops: CDR1 MNHNY, CDR2 SVGAGI (reference sequence). The CDR3, as DNA: TGTGCCAGCAGCCCTAGTTCGGGCAATCAGCCCCAGCATTTT. Amino acid sequence: CASSPSSGNQPQHF.

The chain combines TRBV4-3 with TRBJ1-5; D unclear. Looked up from germline, CDR1 is LGHNA and CDR2 is YSLEER. The V and J ends lost 0 bases and 1 base respectively, with 10 bases between them. This CDR3 region has 16 residues. In DNA form, the CDR3 reads TGCGCCAGCAGCCAAGATAGCCAGTGGAGCAATCAGCCCCAGCATTTT. Translation gives CASSQDSQWSNQPQHF.

The chain has TRBV7-7 and TRBJ2-7; D could derive from TRBD1 or TRBD2 (5 bases each). This CDR3 is 17 amino acids long. Germline values: CDR1 SSHAT, CDR2 FNYEAQ (reference sequence). CDR3 region: CASISGLTSPPVYEQYV. CDR3 DNA: TGTGCTAGCATTTCGGGGCTTACCTCCCCCCCGGTCTACGAGCAGTACGTC.

The rearrangement uses TRBV7-8 and TRBJ2-5; D may correspond to TRBD1 or TRBD2 (6 bases each). The germline CDR1 and CDR2 sequences are SGHVS and FQNEAQ. The ends were cut back, 1 base at V and 5 bases at J, with 14 bases in the middle. The length of the CDR3 is 15 residues. The DNA of the CDR3 is TGTGCCAGCAGCTTAGATGAGCTAGGGGGGGAGACCCAGTACTTC. As protein: CASSLDELGGETQYF. The full variable domain, its missing parts supplied by reference TRBV7-8 and TRBJ2-5, is GAGVSQSPRYKVAKRGQDVALRCDPISGHVSLFWYQQALGQGPEFLTYFQNEAQLDKSGLPSDRFFAERPEGSVSTLKIQRTQQEDSAVYLCASSLDELGGETQYFGPGTRLLVL.

V gene TRBV5-4 combines with J gene TRBJ2-1; 15 nucleotides align to TRBD2. The length of the CDR3 is 15 residues. Germline V lookup: CDR1 SGHNT, CDR2 YYREEE (reference sequence). V shed 4 bases, J shed 6 bases, and the junction held 2 bases outside the gene matches. The CDR3 DNA is TGTGCCAGCAGCGCGGGACTAGCGGGGGGCAATGAGCAGTTCTTC. Amino acids: CASSAGLAGGNEQFF.

The V call is TRBV5-1, the J call TRBJ2-3, with D unclear. Germline CDR1 and CDR2: SGHRS and YFSETQ. Trimming took off 0 bases at V and 4 bases at J, with 9 bases between the two ends. The CDR3 has 14 amino acids. CDR3 amino acids: CASSLGHPADTQYF. The CDR3 DNA sequence: TGCGCCAGCAGCTTGGGCCACCCCGCAGATACGCAGTATTTT.

The chain joins TRBV28 to TRBJ1-3, with TRBD1 matching over 7 bases. The junction had 12 bases not matched to a gene; V was cut back by 7 bases and J by 3 bases. This CDR3 comprises 16 residues. In germline, CDR1 is MDHEN, CDR2 SYDVKM. CDR3 residues: CASNLGGGAVGNTIYF. The CDR3 region has the DNA TGTGCCAGCAACCTCGGAGGGGGCGCAGTTGGAAACACCATATATTTT.

Concerning this clone: A junction end diverges from the germline sequence, so it may reflect a read error. The V and J genes are TRBV7-7 and TRBJ2-5, with TRBD1 matching over 12 bases. This CDR3 comprises 15 residues. Per the germline V gene, CDR1 is SSHAT and CDR2 is FNYEAQ (reference sequence). CDR3 sequence: CASSLLGTGGQTQYF. The CDR3 DNA follows: TGTGCTAGCAGCTTGCTTGGGACAGGGGGCCAGACCCAGTACTTC.

This rearrangement joins TRBV7-2 to TRBJ1-1; D not resolved. Trimming shortened V by 2 bases and J by 0 bases, and 10 bases separated the two germline ends. CDR1 is SGHTA, CDR2 FQGNSA, per germline. The length of the CDR3 is 15 residues. The CDR3 region is CASSLNRQLNTEAFF. CDR3 DNA: TGTGCCAGCAGCTTAAATCGTCAGTTGAACACTGAAGCTTTCTTT.

This chain joins TRBV11-2 and TRBJ2-7, with D possibly being TRBD2 (7 bases). Germline V lookup: CDR1 SGHAT, CDR2 FQNNGV. This CDR3 region has 15 residues. V lost 5 bases, J lost 2 bases, and 16 bases lay in between. CDR3 DNA sequence: TGTGCCAGCAGCCCTAGGGGGGGGACAACCTACGAGCAGTACTTC. Its translation: CASSPRGGTTYEQYF.

This clone came up once. The chain has TRBV6-6 and TRBJ1-4; D may be TRBD1 (6 bases). CDR1 and CDR2 from the germline V gene are MNHNY and SVGAGI (reference sequence). The germline V and J ends were trimmed by 8 bases and 7 bases, with 20 bases remaining between them. There are 15 residues in the CDR3. CDR3 loop: CASERRDLGGEKLFF. CDR3 bases: TGTGCCAGCGAAAGACGGGATCTAGGGGGTGAAAAACTGTTTTTT.

This rearrangement joins TRBV7-9 to TRBJ1-1; a weak D match, TRBD1 (5 bases). The V gene lost 6 bases and the J gene lost 6 bases, with 11 bases spanning the gap. The germline gives CDR1 SEHNR, CDR2 FQNEAQ (reference sequence). This CDR3 region has 12 residues. The CDR3 reads CASSNTGPEAFF. The CDR3 region has the DNA TGTGCCAGCAGTAACACGGGGCCTGAAGCTTTCTTT.

This clone was observed a handful of times. The rearrangement uses TRBV5-4 and TRBJ1-3, with D possibly TRBD1 on 5 matching bases. The CDR3 consists of 15 residues. Germline loops: CDR1 SGHNT, CDR2 YYREEE (reference sequence). Trimming removed 5 bases at V and 4 bases at J, with 16 bases between. DNA of the CDR3: TGTGCCAGCAGTTCCGGGACGGACGGCGGAAACACCATATATTTT. Amino acid sequence: CASSSGTDGGNTIYF.

This clone came up a few times. The genes are TRBV6-6 and TRBJ1-5; D is unclear. The CDR3 has 12 residues. Germline V gene data show CDR1 as MNHNY and CDR2 as SVGAGI (reference sequence). V lost 5 bases and J 5 bases, leaving 7 bases between the germline ends. The CDR3 DNA follows: TGTGCCAGCAGTACCACTGATCAGCCCCAGCATTTT. This gives the protein CASSTTDQPQHF.

The J gene is TRBJ1-2, the V gene TRBV19; 9 bases are a match to TRBD1. Germline V gene data show CDR1 as LNHDA and CDR2 as SQIVND (reference sequence). The V segment lost 8 bases and the J segment 0 bases; nucleotides outside the gene matches: 7. CDR3 length: 15 amino acids. Here the CDR3 DNA reads TGTGCCAGTTACGACAGGGGGATAGCTAACTATGGCTACACCTTC. It codes for CASYDRGIANYGYTF. Filled out from reference TRBV19 and TRBJ1-2, the complete variable domain reads DGGITQSPKYLFRKEGQNVTLSCEQNLNHDAMYWYRQDPGQGLRLIYYSQIVNDFQKGDIAEGYSVSREKKESFPLTVTSAQKNPTAFYLCASYDRGIANYGYTFGSGTRLTVV.

In its sample, this clone is medium-sized. V and J are TRBV6-5 and TRBJ1-3; TRBD1 matches 7 bases. The CDR3 sequence is 14 residues long. The junction had 5 bases not matched to a gene; V was cut back by 6 bases and J by 3 bases. CDR1 and CDR2 from the germline V gene are MNHEY and SVGAGI. CDR3 loop: CASRAGGVGNTIYF. The CDR3 DNA reads as TGTGCCAGCAGAGCAGGGGGGGTTGGAAACACCATATATTTT.

This clone was seen once. The rearrangement links TRBV7-8 to TRBJ1-3; TRBD1 agrees at 7 bases. The CDR3 loop spans 14 amino acids. CDR1 is SGHVS, CDR2 FQNEAQ, per germline. V was pared by 5 bases and J by 1 base, with 2 bases of the junction left unmatched. This chain's CDR3 is CASSLQGSGNTIYF. The CDR3 bases are TGTGCCAGCAGCCTACAGGGGTCTGGAAACACCATATATTTT.